The clone carrying this TCR beta chain was seen at least ten times. According to the study, TCR beta libraries were built with iRepertoire HTBI primers and CDR3-region Arm-PCR. TCRdb independently ran MiXCR on the multiplex PCR reads; one entry per CDR3 protein. The table lists some 600,000 distinct CDR3 sequences, approximately 16% of them singletons. The data are from a study of regulatory T cells in long-lasting Graves disease. Germline V gives CDR1 SEHNR, CDR2 FQNEAQ (reference sequence). This CDR3 has 13 amino acids. V shed 4 bases and J shed 3 bases, with 9 bases lying between them. Time point specified: newly diagnosed GD, antithyroid drugs for less than 3 months. PBMCs provided the RNA from which the TCR library was made. These data were also filed under a second study, of T cells in Graves' hyperthyroidism and ophthalmopathy.

The clonotype was recovered from a man aged 18 to 29 with Graves disease. The rearrangement links TRBV7-9 to TRBJ2-5, with D maybe TRBD1 (6 bases). The source was peripheral blood mononuclear cells (PBMCs), collected at new diagnosis, from a patient treated with antithyroid drugs. CDR3 protein: CASSWTAKETQYF. The CDR3 coding sequence is TGTGCCAGCAGCTGGACAGCCAAAGAGACCCAGTACTTC.